The clone carrying this T cell receptor (beta chain) was observed many times. The antigen is unknown. This specimen belongs to a study of regulatory T cells in long-lasting Graves disease. Study summary: Under 3 months of antithyroid drugs had been taken by newly diagnosed Graves' patients.

The time point: newly diagnosed GD, antithyroid drugs for less than 3 months. TCR sequences were obtained from RNA taken from PBMCs. It was an endocrinology department in Xi'an, China, that provided the patients. Overall study findings and caveats: The work looked only at peripheral blood and did not look at thyroid tissue.

Researchers made TCR beta libraries by using iRepertoire HTBI primers and running Arm-PCR on CDR3 regions. TCRdb passed the multiplex PCR reads through MiXCR, listing each CDR3 protein once. The table has hundreds of thousands of distinct CDR3 sequences, approximately 13% seen once. J gave up 5 bases and V 3 bases, and 1 base lay outside the gene matches. The germline CDR1 and CDR2 sequences are SGHTA and FQGNSA. CDR3 length: 14 amino acids. The same specimen was also included in a second study, on T cells in Graves' hyperthyroidism and ophthalmopathy.

This TCR was sampled from a man in his thirties or forties with Graves disease. The chain is built from TRBV7-2 and TRBJ2-3; TRBD2 matches 11 bases. The source was peripheral blood mononuclear cells (PBMCs), collected at new diagnosis, from a patient treated with antithyroid drugs. The CDR3 region is CASSFSGGGDTQYF. The DNA of the CDR3 is TGTGCCAGCAGCTTTAGCGGGGGGGGAGATACGCAGTATTTT.